This is a list of T cell receptor beta chains from one sample in a study of graft-versus-host responses after intestinal transplantation. Profiled with immunoSEQ multiplex PCR; TCRdb holds only in-frame clones, not every one. The sample consists of around 50,000 clones, around 90% of them appearing once. Sequenced material: PBMCs, taken 26 days after transplant. The receptors stem from a human patient who received an intestinal transplant, so some T cells may come from the graft donor. Each CDR3 is given with its conserved first and last residue. D genes are given only for firm matches. Clone size, where shown, is once, few, many, or a class for clones that have expanded.

J	D	V	size	length	DNA	CDR3
TRBJ2-1	TRBD2	TRBV6-5	NA	13	TGTGCCACGCAACGGGGAGGGCGCAATGAGCAGTTCTTC	CATQRGGRNEQFF
TRBJ2-7	NA	TRBV28	NA	12	TGTGCCAGCAGCATCGGGATTTACGAGCAGTACTTC	CASSIGIYEQYF
TRBJ2-3	TRBD2	TRBV5-1	NA	15	TGCGCCAGCAGCTTGGAGAGCGGGGGGACAGATACGCAGTATTTT	CASSLESGGTDTQYF
TRBJ1-2	NA	TRBV2	NA	14	TGTGCCAGCAGTGAAGTACAGACTAACTATGGCTACACCTTC	CASSEVQTNYGYTF
TRBJ2-1	TRBD2	TRBV28	once	17	TGTGCCAGCACTTTTATCGCGGGGGGCAGGGCCCTCAATGAGCAGTTCTTC	CASTFIAGGRALNEQFF
TRBJ2-7	TRBD1	TRBV9	NA	16	TGTGCCAGCAGCGTAGCGGGAACAGGGGGGTTCTACGAGCAGTACTTC	CASSVAGTGGFYEQYF
TRBJ1-2	TRBD1	TRBV5-6	NA	17	TGTGCCAGCAGCATACAGGGGTTCGAGTTAGCTAACTATGGCTACACCTTC	CASSIQGFELANYGYTF
TRBJ1-5	NA	TRBV27	once	13	TGTGCCAGCAGTTTAATGGAGAATCAGCCCCAGCATTTT	CASSLMENQPQHF
TRBJ2-3	TRBD2	TRBV6-4	NA	14	TGTGCCAGCAGTGACACTAGCGGGGGAGATACGCAGTATTTT	CASSDTSGGDTQYF
TRBJ2-5	TRBD2	TRBV28	NA	15	TGTGCCAGCAGTTCCGTCGGGGGGGAGGGAGAGACCCAGTACTTC	CASSSVGGEGETQYF
TRBJ2-2	TRBD1	TRBV5-5	NA	16	TGTGCCAGCAGCGGTCGGACAGGCCAATTCACCGGGGAGCTGTTTTTT	CASSGRTGQFTGELFF
TRBJ2-1	TRBD2	TRBV19	NA	16	TGTGCCAGTAGTATAGTACTGCGGGAGGCGTACAATGAGCAGTTCTTC	CASSIVLREAYNEQFF
TRBJ1-2	NA	TRBV19	NA	15	TGTGCCAGTAGTCCAACAGGGATTATTGGCTATGGCTACACCTTC	CASSPTGIIGYGYTF
TRBJ2-1	TRBD2	TRBV9	NA	15	TGTGCCAGCAGCGTGGGGGGGACCCACGACAATGAGCAGTTCTTC	CASSVGGTHDNEQFF
TRBJ2-1	NA	TRBV4-1	NA	16	TGCGCCAGCAGCCAAGATGTGTTGAGCTCCTACAATGAGCAGTTCTTC	CASSQDVLSSYNEQFF
TRBJ2-5	TRBD2	TRBV19	NA	15	TGTGCCAGTGGGACTAGCGGGGGGGCCGGGGAGACCCAGTACTTC	CASGTSGGAGETQYF
TRBJ1-5	NA	TRBV7-3	NA	15	TGTGCCAGCAGCGACGACAGGTATAGCAATCAGCCCCAGCATTTT	CASSDDRYSNQPQHF
TRBJ2-3	NA	TRBV18	NA	12	TGTGCCAGCTCACGTATCCTGGATACGCAGTATTTT	CASSRILDTQYF
TRBJ1-5	TRBD1	TRBV14	NA	17	TGTGCCAGCAGCCCGAGACAGGGAGGAGGGGGTCATCAGCCCCAGCATTTT	CASSPRQGGGGHQPQHF
TRBJ2-2	TRBD2	TRBV4-2	few	15	TGTGCCAGCAGCCAAGATGAGACTAGCTCCGGGGAGCTGTTTTTT	CASSQDETSSGELFF
TRBJ2-3	TRBD2	TRBV7-8	NA	14	TGTGCCAGCAGTCGAGCGGGGGGCACAGATACGCAGTATTTT	CASSRAGGTDTQYF
TRBJ1-1	NA	TRBV5-6	NA	16	TGTGCCAGCAGCTTGGCGGGTAGGTACTTGGACACTGAAGCTTTCTTT	CASSLAGRYLDTEAFF
TRBJ2-7	NA	TRBV6-1	NA	13	TGTGCCAGCAGTAATGGACAGTCCTACGAGCAGTACTTC	CASSNGQSYEQYF
TRBJ2-3	TRBD2	TRBV7-3	NA	15	TGTGCCAGCAGTAAAAGCGGGGGGCAGGTGGATACGCAGTATTTT	CASSKSGGQVDTQYF
TRBJ1-5	TRBD1	TRBV7-8	NA	15	TGTGCCAGTGCACCGGGACAGGGGGCCTGGCAGCCCCAGCATTTT	CASAPGQGAWQPQHF